What follows is one TCR beta chain and its context. Its antigen is currently not known. A junction end diverges from the germline sequence, so it may reflect a read error. These data originate in a study of cytomegalovirus exposure and HLA in healthy donors (dated by TCRdb to about 2017). About the full investigation: The 500 to 700 repertoires of the first cohort and the 110 or so validation repertoires were produced on the same platform, according to a later analysis. The study was designed to test whether signatures of past pathogen exposure could be identified by cataloging public T cell receptors. A separate validation cohort of more than 100 different subjects was used in addition to the roughly 720-subject first cohort. To predict cytomegalovirus infection status, the study brought together high-throughput TCR immunosequencing, statistical association of individual TCRs with disease status, and machine learning.

Paper-wide results and their limitations: In a later analysis, TCRs clustered in the first cohort were found to also tend to co-occur in the roughly 120 validation repertoires, with 90% to 95% of cluster scores above 0. The validation cohort had no HLA typing available for a later analysis, so co-occurrence within that cohort was assessed over all 130 or so repertoires. In vitro tests confirmed that three of the cytomegalovirus-associated TCR beta chains recognize cytomegalovirus antigens. According to the authors, the approach could potentially be generalized to other disease states and immunological phenotypes. A total of fewer than 200 TCR beta chains were listed by the study as associated with cytomegalovirus. Across donors, most TCR sequences were observed very rarely, whereas some public TCRs were present in many individuals. The classifier was reported to diagnose cytomegalovirus status with high specificity and sensitivity in both the original and validation cohorts.

The method behind the library was the immunoSEQ multiplex PCR assay. Concerning the study's data processing: A statistical classification framework was built for diagnosing cytomegalovirus status from the catalog of TCR beta chain sequences. TCRdb re-hosts the immuneACCESS table, in-frame sequences only. Its copies lack some clones; in the studies checked, an unresolved V gene accounts for under half of them, and the cause for the rest is not known. V, J and clone size derive from that table, while D and trimming were established from the DNA sequence. The sample data list about 56,000 clones, and more than 90% of these were observed just once. Around 1.1% of the sample is in the top ten clones. Donors formed part of the validation cohort, which comprised about 130 subjects and was distinct from the first cohort of 666 subjects. CDR1 LNHDA and CDR2 SQIVND were looked up in the germline V gene (reference sequence). The CDR3 spans 21 residues, from the cysteine through the phenylalanine. Only CDR3 DNA remains: 63 bases, in frame from the first base.

The source is a man aged 18-30 years in good health and CMV-seronegative. Specimen: PBMCs. Recombination joined TRBV19 with TRBJ2-1, with 12 bases in between that match TRBD2. At the DNA level, the sequence is TGTGCCAGTAGTTTAGATTTCGCCCCTAGCGGGAGGGCCCTCTCCTACAATGAGCAGTTCTTC. It codes for CASSLDFAPSGRALSYNEQFF.